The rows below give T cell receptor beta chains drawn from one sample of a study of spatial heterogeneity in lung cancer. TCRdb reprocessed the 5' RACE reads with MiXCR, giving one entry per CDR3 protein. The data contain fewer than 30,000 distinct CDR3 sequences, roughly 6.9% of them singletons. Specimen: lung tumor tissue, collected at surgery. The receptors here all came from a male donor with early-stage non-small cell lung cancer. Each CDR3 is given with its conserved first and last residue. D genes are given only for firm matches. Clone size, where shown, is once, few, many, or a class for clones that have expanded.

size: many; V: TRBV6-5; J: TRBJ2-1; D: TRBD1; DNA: TGTGCCAGCAGTTACTCAGGGGGCGCGTCCAATGAGCAGTTCTTC; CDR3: CASSYSGGASNEQFF
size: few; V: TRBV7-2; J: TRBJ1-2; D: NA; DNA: TGTGCCAGCAGTTCAGGGGTCGGCTATGGCTACACCTTC; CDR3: CASSSGVGYGYTF
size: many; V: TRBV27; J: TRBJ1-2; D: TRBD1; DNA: TGTGCCAGCAGCCCCGGACAGGCAGTTGGCTACACCTTC; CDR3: CASSPGQAVGYTF
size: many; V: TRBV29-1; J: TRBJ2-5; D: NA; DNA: TGCAGCGTTGAAGATGGGCGGGGTGAGACCCAGTACTTC; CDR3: CSVEDGRGETQYF
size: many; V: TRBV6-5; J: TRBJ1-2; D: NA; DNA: TGTGCCATCTACAGGCTTTTCTATGGCTACACCTTC; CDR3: CAIYRLFYGYTF
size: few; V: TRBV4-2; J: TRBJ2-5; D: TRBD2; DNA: TGTGCCAGCAGCCAGGGAACTAGCGGGGGGGCCGGAGAGACCCAGTACTTC; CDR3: CASSQGTSGGAGETQYF
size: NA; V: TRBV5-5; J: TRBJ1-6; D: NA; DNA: TGTGCCAGCAGCTTGAATTCACCCCTCCACTTT; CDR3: CASSLNSPLHF
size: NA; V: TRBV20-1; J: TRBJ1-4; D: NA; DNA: TGCAGTGCTCGCCCACTAGGACAGAGGAATGAAAAACTGTTTTTT; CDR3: CSARPLGQRNEKLFF
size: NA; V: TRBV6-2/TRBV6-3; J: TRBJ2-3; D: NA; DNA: TGTGCCAGCAGTCAGGATTGGGGGAGAACCGGCACAGATACGCAGTATTTT; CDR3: CASSQDWGRTGTDTQYF
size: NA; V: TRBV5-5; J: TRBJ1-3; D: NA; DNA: TGTGCCAGCAGCTTCGGAGGGGCAGGGGCCGGAAACACCATATATTTT; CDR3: CASSFGGAGAGNTIYF
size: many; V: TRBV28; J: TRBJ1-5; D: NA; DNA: TGTGCCAGCAGTGGGAGTGCAGGGTCAAATCAGCCCCAGCATTTT; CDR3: CASSGSAGSNQPQHF
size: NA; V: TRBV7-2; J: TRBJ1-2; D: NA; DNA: TGTGCCAGCAGCCCATTCGTTGGACAGCCGGACTATGGCTACACCTTC; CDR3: CASSPFVGQPDYGYTF
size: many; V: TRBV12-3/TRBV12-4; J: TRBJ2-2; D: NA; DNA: TGTGCCAGCAGTCGGGCAGCGAACACCGGGGAGCTGTTTTTT; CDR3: CASSRAANTGELFF
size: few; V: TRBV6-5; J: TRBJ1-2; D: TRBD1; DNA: TGTGCCAGCAGCCCAAGGACAGGGCGGGGCTACACCTTC; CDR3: CASSPRTGRGYTF
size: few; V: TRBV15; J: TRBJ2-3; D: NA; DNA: TGTGCCACCAGCGGAGGCCGGGGAGGTGACACAGATACGCAGTATTTT; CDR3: CATSGGRGGDTDTQYF
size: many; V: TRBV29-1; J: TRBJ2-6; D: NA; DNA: TGCAGCGTAGCCTCTGGGGCCAACGTCCTGACTTTC; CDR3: CSVASGANVLTF
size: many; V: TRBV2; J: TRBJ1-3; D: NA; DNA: TGTGCCAGCACCGGTCCAGGGATCCTTGGAAACACCATATATTTT; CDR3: CASTGPGILGNTIYF
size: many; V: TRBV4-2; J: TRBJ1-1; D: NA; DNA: TGTGCCAGCAGCCAAGATCCCGGGGTCTCTGAAGCTTTCTTT; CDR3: CASSQDPGVSEAFF
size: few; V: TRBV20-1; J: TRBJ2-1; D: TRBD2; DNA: TGCAGTGCTCAGGGACTAAGCAGGGTCAATGAGCAGTTCTTC; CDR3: CSAQGLSRVNEQFF
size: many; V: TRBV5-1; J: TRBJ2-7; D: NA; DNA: TGCGCCAGCAGCACGGCGGCAGGGCGTGGGCAGTACTTC; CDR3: CASSTAAGRGQYF
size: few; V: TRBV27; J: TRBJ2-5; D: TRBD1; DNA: TGTGCCAGCAGACTCGGGACAGGGGTGGTGGAGACCCAGTACTTC; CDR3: CASRLGTGVVETQYF
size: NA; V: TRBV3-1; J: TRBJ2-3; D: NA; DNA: TGTGCCAGCAGCCTGAGGACAGGAGGGGATACGCAGTATTTT; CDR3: CASSLRTGGDTQYF
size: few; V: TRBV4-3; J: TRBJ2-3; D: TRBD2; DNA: TGCGCCAGCAGCCAAGGGAGCGGGGGGGCAACGCCCTCGGATACGCAGTATTTT; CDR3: CASSQGSGGATPSDTQYF
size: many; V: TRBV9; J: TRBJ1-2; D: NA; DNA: TGTGCCAGCAGCGTAGATGATAACTATGGCTACACCTTC; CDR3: CASSVDDNYGYTF
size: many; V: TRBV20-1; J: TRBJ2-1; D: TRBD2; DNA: TGCAGTGCGACTCTAGCGGGGGGCCCATATGAGCAGTTCTTC; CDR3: CSATLAGGPYEQFF
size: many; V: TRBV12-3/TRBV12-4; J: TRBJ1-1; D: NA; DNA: TGTGCCAGCAGCCCCGACAGGACGAACACTGAAGCTTTCTTT; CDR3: CASSPDRTNTEAFF
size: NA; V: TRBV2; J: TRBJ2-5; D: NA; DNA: TGTGCCAGCGGGACACAAGAGACCCAGTACTTC; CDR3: CASGTQETQYF
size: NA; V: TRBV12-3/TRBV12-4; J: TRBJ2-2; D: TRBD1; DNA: TGTGCCAGCAGTTTAGGGACAGGGGGATACACCGGGGAGCTGTTTTTT; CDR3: CASSLGTGGYTGELFF
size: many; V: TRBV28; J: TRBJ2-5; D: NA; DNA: TGTGCCAGCAGTCCTAAATTTAGGGGGGCCCAGTACTTC; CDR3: CASSPKFRGAQYF
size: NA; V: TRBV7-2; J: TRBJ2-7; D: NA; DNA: TGTGCCAGCAGCTTAAACTCCGGGGCCTACGAGCAGTACTTC; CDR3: CASSLNSGAYEQYF
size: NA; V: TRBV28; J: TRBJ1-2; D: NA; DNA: TGTGCCAGCAATGCCCCCGCCGGAACAAACTATGGCTACACCTTC; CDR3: CASNAPAGTNYGYTF
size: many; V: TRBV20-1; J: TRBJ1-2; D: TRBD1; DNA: TGCAGTGCTAGGGAACATCCCGGGACAGGGCTTGATGGCTACACCTTC; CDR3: CSAREHPGTGLDGYTF
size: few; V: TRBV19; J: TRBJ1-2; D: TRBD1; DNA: TGTGCCAGTCGTTTGGACAGGCCGTATGGCTACACCTTC; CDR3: CASRLDRPYGYTF
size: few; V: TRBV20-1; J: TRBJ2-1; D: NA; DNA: TGCAGTGCAACTTCACGGGTGGCCTACAATGAGCAGTTCTTC; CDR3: CSATSRVAYNEQFF
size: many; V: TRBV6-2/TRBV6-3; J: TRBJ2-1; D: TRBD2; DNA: TGTGCCAGCAGCTACCCCCTTTTTAGCGGGGGGGCTTCTCGGTCGTACAATGAGCAGTTCTTC; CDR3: CASSYPLFSGGASRSYNEQFF
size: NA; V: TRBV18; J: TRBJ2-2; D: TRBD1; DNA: TGTGCCAGCTCCCGGACAGGCGGCAATGGGGAGCTGTTTTTT; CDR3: CASSRTGGNGELFF
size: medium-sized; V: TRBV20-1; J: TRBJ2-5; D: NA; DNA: TGCAGTGCTCCTCACAGGGCGCTCCAAGAGACCCAGTACTTC; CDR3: CSAPHRALQETQYF
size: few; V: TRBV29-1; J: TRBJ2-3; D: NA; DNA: TGCAGCGCCTTACGTCCAATGAGCACAGATACGCAGTATTTT; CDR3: CSALRPMSTDTQYF
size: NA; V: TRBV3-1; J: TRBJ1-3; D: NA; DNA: TGTGCCAGCAGCCAAGGGTCCGGAGGCATACTCACCATATATTTT; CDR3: CASSQGSGGILTIYF
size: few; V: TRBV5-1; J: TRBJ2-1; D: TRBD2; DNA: TGCGCCAGCAGCTTGGGAACTAGCGGGGTCTACAATGAGCAGTTCTTC; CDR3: CASSLGTSGVYNEQFF
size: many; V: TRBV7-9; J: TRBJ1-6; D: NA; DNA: TGTGCCAGCAGCTTGTCAGGGGTTCGGAATTCACCCCTCCACTTT; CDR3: CASSLSGVRNSPLHF
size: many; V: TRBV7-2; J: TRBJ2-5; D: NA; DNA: TGTGCCAGCAGCTTAGCAGGGGCCCAGTACCAAGAGACCCAGTACTTC; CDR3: CASSLAGAQYQETQYF
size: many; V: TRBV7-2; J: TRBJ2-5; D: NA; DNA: TGTGCCAGCAGCTCCGAGAGAGGCATGCAGGAGACCCAGTACTTC; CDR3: CASSSERGMQETQYF
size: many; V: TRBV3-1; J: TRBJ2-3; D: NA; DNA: TGTGCCAGCAGCCCGGTATCTGGGTCCGGCACAGATACGCAGTATTTT; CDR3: CASSPVSGSGTDTQYF
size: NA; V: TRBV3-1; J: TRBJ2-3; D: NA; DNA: TGTGCCAGCAGCCAAGTACTCCTCACAGATACGCAGTATTTT; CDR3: CASSQVLLTDTQYF
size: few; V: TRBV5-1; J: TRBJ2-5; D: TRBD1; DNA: TGCGCCAGCAGCCAGGGACAGTCTCAAGAGACCCAGTACTTC; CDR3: CASSQGQSQETQYF
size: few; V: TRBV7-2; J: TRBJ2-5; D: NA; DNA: TGTGCCAGCAGCCCACCACCTCAAAGAAAGACCCAGTACTTC; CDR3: CASSPPPQRKTQYF